This T cell receptor beta chain originates from a study of T cell responses to AZD1222 COVID-19 vaccine. The protocol was immunoSEQ multiplex PCR, while the TCRdb copy is restricted to in-frame clones and leaves out a portion. The sample holds 120,000 or so clones, around 90% seen once. The CDR3 loop spans 16 amino acids. J was trimmed by 1 base and V by 0 bases; bases with no gene match: 3. CDR1 SGHTA and CDR2 FQGTGA come from the germline V gene. Whole-study results and caveats: Regions left unmutated in variants are reportedly the target of nearly half of spike-specific TCRs. Donors were largely white British and mainly female; clonal diversity was possibly underestimated.

Remarks on this clone: Its antigen is not identified.

The genes are TRBV7-3 and TRBJ2-3; 8 positions agree with TRBD2. The TCR sequence derives from an adult in good health. The sequencing here drew on peripheral blood, taken on day 0 of MenACWY control vaccination. CDR3 sequence reads: CASSLTKTSGTDTQYF. The CDR3 DNA reads TGTGCCAGCAGCTTAACGAAGACTAGCGGCACAGATACGCAGTATTTT.